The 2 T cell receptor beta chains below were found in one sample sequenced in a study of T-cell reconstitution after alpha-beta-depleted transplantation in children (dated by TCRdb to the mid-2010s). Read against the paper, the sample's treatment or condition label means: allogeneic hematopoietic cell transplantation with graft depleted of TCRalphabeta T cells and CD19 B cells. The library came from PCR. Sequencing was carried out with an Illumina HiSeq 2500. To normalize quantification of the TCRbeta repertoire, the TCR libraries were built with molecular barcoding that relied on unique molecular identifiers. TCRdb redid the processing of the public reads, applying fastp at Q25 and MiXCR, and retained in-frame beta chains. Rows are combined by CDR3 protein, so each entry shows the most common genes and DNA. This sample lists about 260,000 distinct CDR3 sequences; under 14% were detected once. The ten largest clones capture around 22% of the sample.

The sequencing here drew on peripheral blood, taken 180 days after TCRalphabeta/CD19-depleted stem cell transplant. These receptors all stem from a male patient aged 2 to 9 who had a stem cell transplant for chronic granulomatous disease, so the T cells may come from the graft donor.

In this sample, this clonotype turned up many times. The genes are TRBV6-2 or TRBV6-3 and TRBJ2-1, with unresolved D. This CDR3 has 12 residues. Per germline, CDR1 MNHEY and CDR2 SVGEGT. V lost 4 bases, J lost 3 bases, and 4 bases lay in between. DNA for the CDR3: TGTGCCAGCAGTTTTGGCTACAATGAGCAGTTCTTC. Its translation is CASSFGYNEQFF.

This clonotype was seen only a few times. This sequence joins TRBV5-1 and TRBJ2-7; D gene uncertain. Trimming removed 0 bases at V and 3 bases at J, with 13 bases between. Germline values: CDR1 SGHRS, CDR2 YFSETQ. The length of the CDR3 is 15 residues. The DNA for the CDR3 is TGCGCCAGCAGCTTGGTAGTGTCGCAGAACTACGAGCAGTACTTC. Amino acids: CASSLVVSQNYEQYF.